The source of this TCR beta chain is a study of vaccination effects on CD4 cells after COVID-19. Profiling relied on immunoSEQ multiplex PCR, and the TCRdb table lists in-frame clones only, not all of them. The sample carries 45,000 to 60,000 clones, about three quarters recorded once. An approximately ten-day culture period preceded the isolation of CD4+ T cells. Turning to this clone: Its antigen is not known.

Per germline, CDR1 LGHNA and CDR2 YNFKEQ. V lost 1 base and J lost 4; bases outside the gene matches: 5. The length of the CDR3 is 15 residues. V gene TRBV4-2 combines with J gene TRBJ2-7; 9 positions agree with TRBD2. This specimen was CD4+ T cells from PBMCs cultured without peptide, taken before COVID-19 vaccination. The source is a human donor who had a prior SARS-CoV-2 infection. The CDR3, as DNA: TGTGCCAGCAGCCAAGGGACTAGCGCCTCTTACGAGCAGTACTTC. It encodes CASSQGTSASYEQYF.